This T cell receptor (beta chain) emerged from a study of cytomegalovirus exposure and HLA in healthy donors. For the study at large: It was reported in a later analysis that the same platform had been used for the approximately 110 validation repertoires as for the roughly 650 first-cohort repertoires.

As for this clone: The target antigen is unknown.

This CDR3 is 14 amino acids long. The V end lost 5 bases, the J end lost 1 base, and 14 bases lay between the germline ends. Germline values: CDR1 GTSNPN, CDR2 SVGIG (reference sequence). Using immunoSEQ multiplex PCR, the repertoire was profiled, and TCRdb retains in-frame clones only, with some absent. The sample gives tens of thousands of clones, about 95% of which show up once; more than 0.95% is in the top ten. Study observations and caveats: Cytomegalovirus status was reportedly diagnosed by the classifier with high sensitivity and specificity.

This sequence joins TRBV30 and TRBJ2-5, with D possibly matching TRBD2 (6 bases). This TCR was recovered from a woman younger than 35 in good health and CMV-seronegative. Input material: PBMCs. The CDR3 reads CAWERAGIQETQYF. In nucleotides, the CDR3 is TGTGCCTGGGAGCGCGCGGGGATCCAAGAGACCCAGTACTTC.